This T cell receptor beta chain is drawn from a study of blood T cell repertoires in COVID-19. Study-wide background: Material from acute and convalescent COVID-19 was sourced from the United States, Italy and Spain. PBMCs, B-cell-depleted T cells, or T cells provided the cDNA or gDNA that made up the material.

In the source study's methods: By means of reference gene primer amplification, nucleated cell counts were estimated. TCRdb's table, derived via immunoSEQ multiplex PCR, lists solely in-frame clones and lacks some. V and J calls and clone size are given by that table; D and trimming were obtained from the DNA. The table records 150,000 to 200,000 clones, 70% to 90% of them present only once. The V gene's germline CDR1 is MNHEY and CDR2 SVGAGI. V was trimmed by 6 bases and J by 1 base, leaving 6 bases between them. This CDR3 spans 12 amino acids. The specimen was peripheral blood. The chain carries TRBV6-5 and TRBJ1-1, with D possibly TRBD1 on 6 matching bases. The clonotype was recovered from a man aged 55 to 70 who had recovered from COVID-19. The CDR3 coding sequence is TGTGCCAGCAGGACAGGGAACACTGAAGCTTTCTTT. Its protein is CASRTGNTEAFF.